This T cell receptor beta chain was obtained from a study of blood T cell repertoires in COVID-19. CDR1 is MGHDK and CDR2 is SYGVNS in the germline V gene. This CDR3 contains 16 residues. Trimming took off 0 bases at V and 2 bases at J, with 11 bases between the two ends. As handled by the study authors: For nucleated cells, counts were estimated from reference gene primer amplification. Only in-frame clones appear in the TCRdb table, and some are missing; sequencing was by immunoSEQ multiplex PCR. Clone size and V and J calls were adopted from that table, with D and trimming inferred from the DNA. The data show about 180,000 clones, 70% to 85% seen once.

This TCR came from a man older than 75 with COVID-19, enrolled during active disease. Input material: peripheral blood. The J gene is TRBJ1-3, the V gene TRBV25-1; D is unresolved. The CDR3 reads CASSEYGRMTGNTIYF. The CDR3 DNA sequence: TGTGCCAGCAGTGAATATGGGAGAATGACTGGAAACACCATATATTTT.